Presented here are 2 T cell receptor beta chains from one specimen sequenced in a study of T-cell memory formation after mild COVID-19 (TCRdb year 2021). The method was 5' RACE. The sample was run on an Illumina NovaSeq 6000. The public reads were run again by TCRdb, first through fastp at Q25 and then through MiXCR, and only productive beta chains were kept. Each CDR3 protein appears once, grouped with its most common genes and DNA. The sample records fewer than 150,000 distinct CDR3 sequences, around 15% of which are singletons. The top ten constitute 25% to 30% of the sample. The sequenced material came from PBMCs or a T cell subset sorted from them (not recorded which). Receptors originate from an adult woman who had mild COVID-19 (a few samples of this study predate the infection). The sample titles of this study are shuffled in the database, so cell type and time point are left out; the donor was told from shared clones.

In its sample, this clonotype was seen a few times. The chain carries TRBV4-1 and TRBJ2-7; TRBD1 agrees at 10 bases. CDR1 is MGHRA and CDR2 is YSYEKL in the germline V gene. The CDR3 sequence is 17 residues long. The V and J ends lost 1 base and 5 bases, in that order; junction bases with no gene match: 11. CDR3 bases: TGCGCCAGCAGCCAAGGTTTCGGGACAGGGGTCGAAAACGAGCAGTACTTC. It encodes CASSQGFGTGVENEQYF.

This clonotype was found a few times. The chain links TRBV7-2 to TRBJ2-4; tentatively, D is TRBD2 (5 bases). The germline gives CDR1 SGHTA, CDR2 FQGNSA. The CDR3 spans 14 residues. The germline V and J ends were trimmed by 3 bases and 2 bases, with 8 bases remaining between them. As DNA, the CDR3 is TGTGCCAGCAGCTTCGAGGGTTCCAAAAACATTCAGTACTTC. Amino acids: CASSFEGSKNIQYF. The full variable domain, in which reference TRBV7-2 and TRBJ2-4 provide the parts outside the CDR3, is GAGVSQSPSNKVTEKGKDVELRCDPISGHTALYWYRQSLGQGLEFLIYFQGNSAPDKSGLPSDRFSAERTGGSVSTLTIQRTQQEDSAVYLCASSFEGSKNIQYFGAGTRLSVL.